The present TCR beta chain was sequenced within a study of Graves' ophthalmopathy and Graves' hyperthyroidism. Orbital computed tomography and thyroid ultrasound, along with TRAb, serum thyroxine and clinical symptoms, underpinned diagnosis. RNA transcripts served as template for amplifying TCR beta CDR3 sequences. First-round RT-PCR relied on HTBI primers, and a second-round multiplex PCR came next. TCRdb ran MiXCR on the multiplex PCR reads and lists one entry per CDR3 protein. The repertoire holds about 370,000 distinct CDR3 sequences, with roughly 15% as singletons. CDR3 length: 15 amino acids. The V end lost 5 bases, the J end lost 2 bases, and 16 bases lay between the germline ends. Germline lookup yields CDR1 SGHVS and CDR2 FQNEAQ. Of note for this clonotype: A much larger clone is a single base away; this may be a read error.

The rearrangement uses TRBV7-8 and TRBJ2-7, with TRBD2 as a possible D gene (6 bases). The clonotype comes from an adult woman with stable Graves' hyperthyroidism. The sample comprised peripheral blood. As DNA, the CDR3 is TGTGCCAGCAGCATAACGACTGGGACTCCCTACGAGCAGTACTTC. It is translated as CASSITTGTPYEQYF.